The clone carrying this TCR beta chain was counted a single time. Other DNA sequences of this sample code for an identical CDR3. Profiling relied on immunoSEQ multiplex PCR, and the TCRdb table lists in-frame clones only, not all of them. This sample has some 94,000 clones, with about 89% found just once. V was pared by 3 bases and J by 0 bases, with 5 bases between. CDR1 is KGHSH, CDR2 LQKENI, per germline. The CDR3 is 13 residues long. This specimen belongs to a study of control samples from healthy donors and cancer patients. This receptor was taken from a woman between 45 and 60 years old with colorectal cancer. Sequenced input: PBMCs. This sequence joins TRBV18 and TRBJ1-1; D not resolved. DNA of the CDR3: TGTGCCAGCTCACCTAGCATGAACACTGAAGCTTTCTTT. This codes for CASSPSMNTEAFF. Using reference TRBV18 and TRBJ1-1 for the parts outside the CDR3, the full variable domain is NAGVMQNPRHLVRRRGQEARLRCSPMKGHSHVYWYRQLPEEGLKFMVYLQKENIIDESGMPKERFSAEFPKEGPSILRIQQVVRGDSAAYFCASSPSMNTEAFFGQGTRLTVV.